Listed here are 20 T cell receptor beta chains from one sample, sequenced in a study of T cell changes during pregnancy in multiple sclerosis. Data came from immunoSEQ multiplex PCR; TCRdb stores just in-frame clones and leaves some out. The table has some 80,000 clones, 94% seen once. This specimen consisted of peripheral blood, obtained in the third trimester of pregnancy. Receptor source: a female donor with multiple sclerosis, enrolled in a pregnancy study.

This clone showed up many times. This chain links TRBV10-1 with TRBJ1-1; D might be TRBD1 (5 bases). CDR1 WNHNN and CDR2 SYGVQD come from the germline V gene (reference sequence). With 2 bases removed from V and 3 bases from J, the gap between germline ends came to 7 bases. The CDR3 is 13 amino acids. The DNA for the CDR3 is TGCGCCAGCAGTGAGGGGGACTACACTGAAGCTTTCTTT. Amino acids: CASSEGDYTEAFF.

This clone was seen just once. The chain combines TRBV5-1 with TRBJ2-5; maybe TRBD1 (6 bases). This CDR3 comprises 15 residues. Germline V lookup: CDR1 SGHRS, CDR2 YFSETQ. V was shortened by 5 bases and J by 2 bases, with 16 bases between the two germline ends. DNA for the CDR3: TGCGCCAGCAGAGAACAGGGCCTCGGGCAAGAGACCCAGTACTTC. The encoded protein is CASREQGLGQETQYF.

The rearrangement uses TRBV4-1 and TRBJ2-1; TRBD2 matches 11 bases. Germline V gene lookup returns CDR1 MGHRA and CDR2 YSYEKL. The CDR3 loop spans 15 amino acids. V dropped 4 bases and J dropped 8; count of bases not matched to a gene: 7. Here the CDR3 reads CASSPIAGGPYEQFF. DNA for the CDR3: TGCGCCAGCAGCCCAATAGCGGGGGGGCCGTATGAGCAGTTCTTC.

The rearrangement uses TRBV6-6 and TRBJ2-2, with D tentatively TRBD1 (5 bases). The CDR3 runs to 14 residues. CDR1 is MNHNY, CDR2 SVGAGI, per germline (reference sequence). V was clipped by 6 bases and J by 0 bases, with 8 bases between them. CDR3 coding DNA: TGTGCCAGCAGCCAGACAGCGAACACCGGGGAGCTGTTTTTT. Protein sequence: CASSQTANTGELFF.

This CDR3 reads CASSQTGETQYF. The CDR3, as DNA: TGCGCCAGCAGCCAAACCGGTGAGACCCAGTACTTC. V and J are TRBV4-1 and TRBJ2-5; D is uncertain. The CDR3 extends over 12 amino acids. V was pared by 2 bases and J by 5 bases, with 6 bases between. Germline V lookup: CDR1 MGHRA, CDR2 YSYEKL.

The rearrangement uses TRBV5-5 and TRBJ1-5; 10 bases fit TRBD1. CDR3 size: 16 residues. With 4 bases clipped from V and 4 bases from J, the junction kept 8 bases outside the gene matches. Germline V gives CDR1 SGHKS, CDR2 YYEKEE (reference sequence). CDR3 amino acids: CASSPGTGAPNQPQHF. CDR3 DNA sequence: TGTGCCAGCAGCCCCGGGACAGGGGCTCCAAATCAGCCCCAGCATTTT.

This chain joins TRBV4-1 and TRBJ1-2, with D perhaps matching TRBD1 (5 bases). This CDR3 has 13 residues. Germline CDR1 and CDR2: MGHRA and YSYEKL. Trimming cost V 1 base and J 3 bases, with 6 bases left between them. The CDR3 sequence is CASSQAGDYGYTF. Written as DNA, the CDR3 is TGCGCCAGCAGCCAAGCGGGGGACTATGGCTACACCTTC.

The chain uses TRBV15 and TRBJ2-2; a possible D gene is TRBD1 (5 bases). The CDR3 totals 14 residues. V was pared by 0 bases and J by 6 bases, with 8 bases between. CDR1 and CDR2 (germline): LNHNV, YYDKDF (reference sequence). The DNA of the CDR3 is TGTGCCACCAGCAGAGATTTGGGGCCCGGGGAGCTGTTTTTT. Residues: CATSRDLGPGELFF. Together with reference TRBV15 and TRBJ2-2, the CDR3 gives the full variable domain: DAMVIQNPRYQVTQFGKPVTLSCSQTLNHNVMYWYQQKSSQAPKLLFHYYDKDFNNEADTPDNFQSRRPNTSFCFLDIRSPGLGDTAMYLCATSRDLGPGELFFGEGSRLTVL.

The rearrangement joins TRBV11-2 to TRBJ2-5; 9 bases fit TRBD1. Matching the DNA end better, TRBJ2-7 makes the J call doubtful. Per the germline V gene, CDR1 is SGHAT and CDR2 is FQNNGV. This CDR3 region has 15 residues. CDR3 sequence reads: CASSDRDRVGYEQYF. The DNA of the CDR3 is TGTGCCAGCAGCGACCGGGACAGGGTAGGGTACGAGCAGTACTTC.

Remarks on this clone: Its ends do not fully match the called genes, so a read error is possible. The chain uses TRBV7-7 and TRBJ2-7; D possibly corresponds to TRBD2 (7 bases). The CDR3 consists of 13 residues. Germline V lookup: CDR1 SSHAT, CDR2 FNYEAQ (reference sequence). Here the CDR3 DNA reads TGTGCTAGCAGCCGGGGGGCCCCCTACGAGCAGTACTTC. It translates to CASSRGAPYEQYF.

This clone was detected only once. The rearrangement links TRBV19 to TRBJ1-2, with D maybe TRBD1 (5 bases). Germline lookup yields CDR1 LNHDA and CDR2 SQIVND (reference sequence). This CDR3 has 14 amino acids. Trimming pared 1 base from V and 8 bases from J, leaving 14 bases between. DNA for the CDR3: TGTGCCAGTAGTATAGTAGGGACTCGGGCCGGCTACACCTTC. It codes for CASSIVGTRAGYTF.

The CDR3, as DNA: TGTGCCAGCTCACCGAATGCGAGGGCGGAGTGGGGCTACACCTTC. Translation gives CASSPNARAEWGYTF. The V and J genes are TRBV18 and TRBJ1-2; no firm D call. The length of the CDR3 is 15 residues. CDR1 KGHSH and CDR2 LQKENI come from the germline V gene. With 3 bases removed from V and 8 bases from J, the gap between germline ends came to 19 bases.

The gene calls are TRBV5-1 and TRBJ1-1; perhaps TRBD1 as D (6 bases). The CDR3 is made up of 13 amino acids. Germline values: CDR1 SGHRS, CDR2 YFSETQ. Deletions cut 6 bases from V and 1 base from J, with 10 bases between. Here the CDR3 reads CASTLTGNTEAFF. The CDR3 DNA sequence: TGCGCCAGCACCCTGACAGGGAACACTGAAGCTTTCTTT. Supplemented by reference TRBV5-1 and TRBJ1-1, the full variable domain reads KAGVTQTPRYLIKTRGQQVTLSCSPISGHRSVSWYQQTPGQGLQFLFEYFSETQRNKGNFPGRFSGRQFSNSRSEMNVSTLELGDSALYLCASTLTGNTEAFFGQGTRLTVV.

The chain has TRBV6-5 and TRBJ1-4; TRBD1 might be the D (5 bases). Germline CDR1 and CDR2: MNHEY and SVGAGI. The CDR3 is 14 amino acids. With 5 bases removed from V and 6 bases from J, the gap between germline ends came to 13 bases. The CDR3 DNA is TGTGCCAGCAGTCTTCAGGGTGTACATGAAAAACTGTTTTTT. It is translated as CASSLQGVHEKLFF.

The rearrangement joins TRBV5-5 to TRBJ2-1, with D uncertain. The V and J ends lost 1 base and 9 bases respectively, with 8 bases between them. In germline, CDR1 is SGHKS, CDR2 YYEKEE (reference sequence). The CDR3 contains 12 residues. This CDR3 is CASSLMSSEQFF. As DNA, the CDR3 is TGTGCCAGCAGCTTGATGTCTAGTGAGCAGTTCTTC.

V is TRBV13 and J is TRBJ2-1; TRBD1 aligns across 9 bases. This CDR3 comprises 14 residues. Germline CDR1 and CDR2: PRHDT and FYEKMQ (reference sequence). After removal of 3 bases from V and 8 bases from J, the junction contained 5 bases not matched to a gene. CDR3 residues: CASSFGTGRDEQFF. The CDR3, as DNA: TGTGCCAGCAGCTTCGGGACAGGGAGGGATGAGCAGTTCTTC. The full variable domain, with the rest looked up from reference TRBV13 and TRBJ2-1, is AAGVIQSPRHLIKEKRETATLKCYPIPRHDTVYWYQQGPGQDPQFLISFYEKMQSDKGSIPDRFSAQQFSDYHSELNMSSLELGDSALYFCASSFGTGRDEQFFGPGTRLTVL.

The CDR3 sequence: CASSITSGGAGTQYF. CDR3 nucleotide sequence: TGTGCCAGCAGCATTACTAGCGGGGGGGCGGGAACGCAGTATTTT. The chain recombines TRBV7-8 with TRBJ2-3; 13 bases align to TRBD2. V lost 5 bases to trimming and J lost 9 bases; unmatched junction nucleotides: 8. This CDR3 comprises 15 residues. CDR1 is SGHVS, CDR2 FQNEAQ, per germline. Based on the CDR3 plus reference TRBV7-8 and TRBJ2-3, the full variable domain is GAGVSQSPRYKVAKRGQDVALRCDPISGHVSLFWYQQALGQGPEFLTYFQNEAQLDKSGLPSDRFFAERPEGSVSTLKIQRTQQEDSAVYLCASSITSGGAGTQYFGPGTRLTVL.

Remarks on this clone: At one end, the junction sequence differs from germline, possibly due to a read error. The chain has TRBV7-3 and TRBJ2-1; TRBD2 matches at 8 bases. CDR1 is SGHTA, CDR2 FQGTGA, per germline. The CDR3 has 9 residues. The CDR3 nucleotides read TGTGCCCTATCAAGCGGGGGAATCTTC. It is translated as CALSSGGIF.

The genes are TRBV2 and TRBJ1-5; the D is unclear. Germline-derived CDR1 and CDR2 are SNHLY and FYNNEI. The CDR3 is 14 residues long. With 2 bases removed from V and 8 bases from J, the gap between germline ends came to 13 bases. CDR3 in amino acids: CASSELNSPEPQHF. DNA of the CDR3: TGTGCCAGCAGTGAACTGAATAGCCCAGAGCCCCAGCATTTT. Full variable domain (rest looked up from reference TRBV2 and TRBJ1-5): EPEVTQTPSHQVTQMGQEVILRCVPISNHLYFYWYRQILGQKVEFLVSFYNNEISEKSEIFDDQFSVERPDGSNFTLKIRSTKLEDSAMYFCASSELNSPEPQHFGDGTRLSIL.

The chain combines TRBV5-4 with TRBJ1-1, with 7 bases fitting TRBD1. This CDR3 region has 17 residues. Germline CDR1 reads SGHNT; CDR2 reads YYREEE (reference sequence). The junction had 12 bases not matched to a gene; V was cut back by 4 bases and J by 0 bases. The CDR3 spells CASSGRQGVNMNTEAFF. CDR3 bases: TGTGCCAGCAGCGGAAGACAGGGAGTAAACATGAACACTGAAGCTTTCTTT. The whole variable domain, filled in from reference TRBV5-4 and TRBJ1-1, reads ETGVTQSPTHLIKTRGQQVTLRCSSQSGHNTVSWYQQALGQGPQFIFQYYREEENGRGNFPPRFSGLQFPNYSSELNVNALELDDSALYLCASSGRQGVNMNTEAFFGQGTRLTVV.